Reported below is one TCR beta chain. This record comes from a study of OX40 agonist ivuxolimab in advanced cancers. The table came from immunoSEQ multiplex PCR; TCRdb's copy has only in-frame clones and leaves some out. The data contain around 20,000 clones, just over 85% of them singletons. The J segment lost 5 bases and the V segment lost 3 bases, leaving 13 bases of the junction unmatched. The CDR3 sequence is 17 residues long. Germline CDR1 and CDR2: SEHNR and FQNEAQ (reference sequence). This TCR came from an adult with an advanced solid tumor such as melanoma, head and neck, liver or kidney cancer. The sequencing used CD4+ or CD8+ T cells sorted from blood, collected in a trial of the OX40 agonist ivuxolimab. The V gene is TRBV7-9, the J gene TRBJ2-1, with 7 bases aligning to TRBD2. CDR3 DNA: TGTGCCAGCAGCTTGTTCTTCCAGCGACTAGCCCACAATGAGCAGTTCTTC. Its translation is CASSLFFQRLAHNEQFF.